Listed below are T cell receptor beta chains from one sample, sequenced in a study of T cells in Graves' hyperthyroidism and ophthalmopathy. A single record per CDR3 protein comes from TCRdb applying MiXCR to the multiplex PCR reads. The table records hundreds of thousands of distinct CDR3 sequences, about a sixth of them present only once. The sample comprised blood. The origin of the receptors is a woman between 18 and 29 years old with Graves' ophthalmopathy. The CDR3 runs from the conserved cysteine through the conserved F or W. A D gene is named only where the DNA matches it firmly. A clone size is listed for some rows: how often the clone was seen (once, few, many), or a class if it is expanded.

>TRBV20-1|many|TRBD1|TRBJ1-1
TGCAGTGCTAGTGGGAACAGGGGAGAGGAGGCTTTCTTT
CSASGNRGEEAFF
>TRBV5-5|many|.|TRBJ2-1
TGTGCCAGCAGCTTGAACCATGAGCAGTTCTTC
CASSLNHEQFF
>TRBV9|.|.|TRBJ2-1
TGTGCCAGCAGCGTAGGGGTACAGCGGAGGCCCTACAATGAGCAGTTCTTC
CASSVGVQRRPYNEQFF
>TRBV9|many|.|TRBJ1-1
TGTGCCAGCAGCGAGGGGGGGGGGTGGAACACTGAAGCTTTCTTT
CASSEGGGWNTEAFF
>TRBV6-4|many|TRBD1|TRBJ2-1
TGTGCCAGCAGCCGGGACAGGGCCGGCAATGAGCAGTTCTTC
CASSRDRAGNEQFF
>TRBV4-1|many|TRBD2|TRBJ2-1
TGCGCCAGCAGCCAAGAGAGCCTAGCGGGAGTTGTTGAGCAGTTCTTC
CASSQESLAGVVEQFF
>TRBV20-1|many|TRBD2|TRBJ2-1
TGCAGTGCCCTCACTAGCGGGGGAGGCAATGAGCAGTTCTTC
CSALTSGGGNEQFF
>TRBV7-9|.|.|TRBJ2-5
TGTGCCAGCAGCTTAGAGTTTGGGGAGACCCAGTACTTC
CASSLEFGETQYF
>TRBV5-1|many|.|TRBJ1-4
TGCGCCAGCAGCTTGGCAGGGTTTAATGAAAAACTGTTTTTT
CASSLAGFNEKLFF
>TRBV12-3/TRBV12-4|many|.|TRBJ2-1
TGTGCCAGCAGTAACAACAGGATAAGTAGGGCAAATGAGCAGTTCTTC
CASSNNRISRANEQFF
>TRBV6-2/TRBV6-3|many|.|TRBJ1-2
TGTGCCAGCAGTTCCCCTTTGGACGGACCTCGTAACTATGGCTACACCTTC
CASSSPLDGPRNYGYTF
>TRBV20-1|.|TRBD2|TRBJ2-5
TGCAGTGCACGGGGGGGGGCGGGGGAGACCCAGTACTTC
CSARGGAGETQYF
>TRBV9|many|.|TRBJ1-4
TGTGCCAGCAGCTTATCCGGGACAAACAGAAGAGCCGAAAAACTGTTTTTT
CASSLSGTNRRAEKLFF
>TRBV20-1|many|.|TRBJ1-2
TGCAGTGCTAGGACCATGGATGCGGCCCATGGCTACACCTTC
CSARTMDAAHGYTF
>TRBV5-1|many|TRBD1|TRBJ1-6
TGCGCCAGCAGCTCGGGACAGGGCTATAATTCACCCCTCCACTTT
CASSSGQGYNSPLHF
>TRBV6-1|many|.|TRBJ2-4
TGTGCCAGCAGCCCCACAGTGGGAGCCAAAAACATTCAGTACTTC
CASSPTVGAKNIQYF
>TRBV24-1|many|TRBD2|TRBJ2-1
TGTGCCACCATGCCTAGCGGATACAATGAGCAGTTCTTC
CATMPSGYNEQFF
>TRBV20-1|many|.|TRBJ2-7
TGCAGTGCTAGAGATCCGATAGGGAGCACGTTGGGCGAGCAGTACTTC
CSARDPIGSTLGEQYF
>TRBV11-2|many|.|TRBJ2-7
TGTGCCAGCAGCTTAGTGGCTCTAGGCTCCTACGAGCAGTACTTC
CASSLVALGSYEQYF
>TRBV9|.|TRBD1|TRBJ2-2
TGTGCCAGCAGCGGATTAGACTGGGACAGGGAGGCCGGGGAGCTGTTTTTT
CASSGLDWDREAGELFF
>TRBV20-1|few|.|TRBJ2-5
TGCAGTGCTAGTCAGAGGGTTGGTAAGGGCACCCAGTACTTC
CSASQRVGKGTQYF
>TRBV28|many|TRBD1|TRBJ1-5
TGTGCCAGCAGCACCGGGACAGGGGGAAGTCGGCAGCCCCAGCATTTT
CASSTGTGGSRQPQHF
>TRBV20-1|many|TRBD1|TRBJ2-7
TGCAGTGCTAGGGACAGGAACTACGAGCAGTACTTC
CSARDRNYEQYF
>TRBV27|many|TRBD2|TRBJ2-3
TGTGCCAGCAGTTTAAGTTTCGCGGGAGCAGATACGCAGTATTTT
CASSLSFAGADTQYF
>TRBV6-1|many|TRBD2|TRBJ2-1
TGTGCCAGCAGATCCCAAACCGGGACTAGCGGGAGAGGAGGAAATGAGCAGTTCTTC
CASRSQTGTSGRGGNEQFF
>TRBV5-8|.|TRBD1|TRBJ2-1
TGTGCCAGCAGCTGGCAGGGGGTGACAGAGCAGTTCTTC
CASSWQGVTEQFF
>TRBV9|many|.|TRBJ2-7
TGTGCCAGCAGCGCGGGACTTTCAGCCTACGAGCAGTACTTC
CASSAGLSAYEQYF
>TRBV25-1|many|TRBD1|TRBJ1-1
TGTGCCAGCAGTGGACCGGGACAGTTGAACACTGAAGCTTTCTTT
CASSGPGQLNTEAFF
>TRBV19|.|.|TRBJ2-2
TGTGCCAGTAGTATATCCCGAGGGTATCAGGGGAACACCGGGGAGCTGTTTTTT
CASSISRGYQGNTGELFF
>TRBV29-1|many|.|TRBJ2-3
TGCAGCGTTGATTCGCCCAGGGCCCCTTCAGATACGCAGTATTTT
CSVDSPRAPSDTQYF
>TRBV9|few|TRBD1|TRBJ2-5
TGTGCCAGCAGCGTAGGGGGACAGGCTATCCAAGAGACCCAGTACTTC
CASSVGGQAIQETQYF
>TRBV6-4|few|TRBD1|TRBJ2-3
TGTGCCAGCAGTGAGGGACAGGGGGCAGATACGCAGTATTTT
CASSEGQGADTQYF